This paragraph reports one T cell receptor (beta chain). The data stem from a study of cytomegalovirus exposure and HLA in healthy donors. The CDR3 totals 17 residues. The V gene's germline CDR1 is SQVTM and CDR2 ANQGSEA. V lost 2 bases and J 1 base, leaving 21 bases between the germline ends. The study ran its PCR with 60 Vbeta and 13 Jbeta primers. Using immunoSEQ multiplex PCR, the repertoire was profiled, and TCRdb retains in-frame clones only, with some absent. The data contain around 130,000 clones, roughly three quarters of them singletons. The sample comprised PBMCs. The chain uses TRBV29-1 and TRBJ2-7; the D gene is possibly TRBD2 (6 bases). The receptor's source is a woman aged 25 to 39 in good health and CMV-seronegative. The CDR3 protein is CSVEISLGGGLSYEQYF. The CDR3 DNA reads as TGCAGCGTTGAAATATCCCTTGGTGGAGGGTTATCCTACGAGCAGTACTTC.